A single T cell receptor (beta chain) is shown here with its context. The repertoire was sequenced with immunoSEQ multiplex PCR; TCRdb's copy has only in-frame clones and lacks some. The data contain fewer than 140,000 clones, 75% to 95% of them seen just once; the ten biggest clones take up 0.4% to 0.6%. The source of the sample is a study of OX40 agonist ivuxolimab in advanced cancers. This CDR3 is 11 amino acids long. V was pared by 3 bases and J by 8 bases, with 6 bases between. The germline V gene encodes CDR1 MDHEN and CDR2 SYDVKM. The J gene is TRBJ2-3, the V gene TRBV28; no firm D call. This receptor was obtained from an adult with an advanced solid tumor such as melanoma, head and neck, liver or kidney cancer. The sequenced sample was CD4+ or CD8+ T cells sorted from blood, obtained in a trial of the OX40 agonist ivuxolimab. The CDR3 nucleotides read TGTGCCAGCAGTTTCGGGTTTACGCAGTATTTT. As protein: CASSFGFTQYF.